These 23 T cell receptor beta chains share one sample of origin, sequenced in a study of T-cell memory formation after mild COVID-19. One entry per CDR3 protein results from TCRdb running MiXCR on the 5' RACE reads. The profile shows 450,000 to 650,000 distinct CDR3 sequences, less than 25% of them singletons. Sequenced material: PBMCs or a T cell subset sorted from them (not recorded which). The receptor source for this set is an adult woman who had mild COVID-19 (a few samples of this study predate the infection). Cell type and time point are not known.

The J gene is TRBJ2-3, the V gene TRBV12-3 or TRBV12-4, with D tentatively TRBD2 (5 bases). The CDR3 runs 14 residues. Deletions cut 8 bases from V and 0 bases from J, with 12 bases between. In nucleotides, the CDR3 is TGTGCCAGCCGTGCGGGCCTAAGCACAGATACGCAGTATTTT. Its protein product is CASRAGLSTDTQYF.

The sample holds a few counts of this clonotype. The rearrangement uses TRBV7-3 and TRBJ2-3; D gene ambiguous. V lost 4 bases to trimming and J lost 4 bases, with 9 bases between them. Germline CDR1 SGHTA, CDR2 FQGTGA. The CDR3 has 13 residues. The CDR3 DNA reads as TGTGCCAGCAGCTGGACCGGGCCAGATACGCAGTATTTT. It yields the protein CASSWTGPDTQYF.

This clonotype appeared a few times. V gene TRBV20-1 combines with J gene TRBJ2-7; maybe TRBD2 (5 bases). The V end was cut by 3 bases, the J end by 0 bases, with 12 bases between. The length of the CDR3 is 14 residues. CDR1 is DFQATT and CDR2 is SNEGSKA in the germline V gene (reference sequence). The CDR3 loop reads CSARGRGLSYEQYF. The CDR3 region has the DNA TGCAGTGCTAGGGGCAGAGGACTCTCCTACGAGCAGTACTTC.

The genes are TRBV12-3 or TRBV12-4 and TRBJ2-4, with TRBD1 matching over 11 bases. The CDR3 has 14 amino acids. The trim removed 3 bases at V and 8 bases at J, leaving 3 bases unmatched. The CDR3 nucleotides read TGTGCCAGCAGTTTCCCGGGACAGGGGGACATTCAGTACTTC. It encodes CASSFPGQGDIQYF.

This clonotype was observed a handful of times. This chain uses TRBV7-8 with TRBJ1-4, with D maybe TRBD1 (6 bases). V was clipped by 5 bases and J by 14 bases, with 27 bases between them. CDR1 is SGHVS and CDR2 is FQNEAQ in the germline V gene. This CDR3 is 16 amino acids long. CDR3 in DNA: TGTGCCAGCAGCCCGGAGATAATGCGGGGGCTGAAGGCTCTGTTTTTT. It is translated as CASSPEIMRGLKALFF.

This clonotype has more than one count but fewer than ten. J is TRBJ1-1 and V is TRBV9; D gene ambiguous. The CDR3 runs to 13 residues. The V gene's germline CDR1 is SGDLS and CDR2 YYNGEE. Trimming shortened V by 0 bases and J by 1 base, and 4 bases separated the two germline ends. CDR3 residues: CASSVGKNTEAFF. In DNA form, the CDR3 reads TGTGCCAGCAGCGTAGGTAAGAACACTGAAGCTTTCTTT.

The chain joins TRBV7-9 to TRBJ2-7, with TRBD2 matching over 8 bases. This CDR3 has 17 residues. Trimming cost V 3 bases and J 1 base; bases outside gene matches: 11. Germline values: CDR1 SEHNR, CDR2 FQNEAQ (reference sequence). CDR3 region: CASSLNPSGSLSYEQYF. The DNA of the CDR3 is TGTGCCAGCAGCTTGAACCCCAGCGGGAGCCTATCCTACGAGCAGTACTTC.

The chain employs TRBV30 and TRBJ2-2, with TRBD1 matching over 10 bases. Germline V CDR1 and CDR2: GTSNPN, SVGIG (reference sequence). V dropped 2 bases and J dropped 7; count of bases not matched to a gene: 10. The CDR3 loop spans 16 amino acids. DNA for the CDR3: TGTGCCTGGAGTCCGGGACAGGGGCTTGGGGGCGGGGAGCTGTTTTTT. Its translation: CAWSPGQGLGGGELFF.

This chain connects TRBV6-6 to TRBJ2-7, with 10 bases aligning to TRBD1. Germline assignment: CDR1 MNHNY and CDR2 SVGAGI (reference sequence). This CDR3 has 16 residues. The junction had 6 bases not matched to a gene; V was cut back by 2 bases and J by 2 bases. The CDR3 loop reads CASSYPSGQGAYEQYF. In DNA form, the CDR3 reads TGTGCCAGCAGTTACCCTTCCGGACAGGGGGCCTACGAGCAGTACTTC.

This clonotype showed up just a few times. V is TRBV29-1 and J is TRBJ1-2, with D possibly being TRBD1 (5 bases). Germline lookup yields CDR1 SQVTM and CDR2 ANQGSEA. The CDR3 loop spans 13 amino acids. Trimming stripped 3 bases from V and 0 bases from J, with 8 bases between. The CDR3 nucleotides read TGCAGCGTTGAGGGGGTTACTAACTATGGCTACACCTTC. Translated: CSVEGVTNYGYTF.

The rearrangement uses TRBV10-3 and TRBJ1-1; no clear D gene. The CDR3 runs 13 residues. Per the germline V gene, CDR1 is ENHRY and CDR2 is SYGVKD. With 7 bases removed from V and 2 bases from J, the gap between germline ends came to 11 bases. The CDR3 is CAITIGLNTEAFF. DNA for the CDR3: TGTGCCATCACGATAGGCTTAAACACTGAAGCTTTCTTT.

This clonotype was seen a handful of times. The chain is built from TRBV13 and TRBJ2-1; 9 bases match TRBD1. V shed 4 bases, J shed 7 bases, and the junction held 8 bases outside the gene matches. Germline assignment: CDR1 PRHDT and CDR2 FYEKMQ (reference sequence). This CDR3 contains 15 residues. CDR3 DNA: TGTGCCAGCAGCTCTTTTGGACAGGGGCATAATGAGCAGTTCTTC. Translating gives CASSSFGQGHNEQFF. The full variable domain, rest sourced from reference TRBV13 and TRBJ2-1, is AAGVIQSPRHLIKEKRETATLKCYPIPRHDTVYWYQQGPGQDPQFLISFYEKMQSDKGSIPDRFSAQQFSDYHSELNMSSLELGDSALYFCASSSFGQGHNEQFFGPGTRLTVL.

This sequence joins TRBV12-3 or TRBV12-4 and TRBJ2-5, with no clear D. Deletions cut 3 bases from V and 5 bases from J, with 10 bases between. The CDR3 spans 13 residues. CDR3 sequence: CASSFAQGETQYF. In DNA form, the CDR3 reads TGTGCCAGCAGTTTCGCCCAAGGGGAGACCCAGTACTTC.

This clonotype was detected only a few times. V and J are TRBV7-2 and TRBJ1-5, with D uncertain. The CDR3 runs to 15 residues. From germline, CDR1 is SGHTA and CDR2 FQGNSA. The V gene lost 1 base and the J gene lost 5 bases, with 12 bases spanning the gap. CDR3: CASSLVFSGDQPQHF. CDR3 nucleotide sequence: TGTGCCAGCAGCTTAGTCTTTTCGGGAGATCAGCCCCAGCATTTT. Supplemented by reference TRBV7-2 and TRBJ1-5, the full variable domain reads GAGVSQSPSNKVTEKGKDVELRCDPISGHTALYWYRQSLGQGLEFLIYFQGNSAPDKSGLPSDRFSAERTGGSVSTLTIQRTQQEDSAVYLCASSLVFSGDQPQHFGDGTRLSIL.

The V gene is TRBV7-2, the J gene TRBJ1-1; a possible D gene is TRBD1 (5 bases). There are 14 residues in the CDR3. Germline V CDR1 and CDR2: SGHTA, FQGNSA. V was cut by 5 bases and J by 8 bases, with 18 bases left in between. The CDR3 DNA reads TGTGCCAGCAGCCACAAATCGGGACCCAGGGAAGCTTTCTTT. It yields the protein CASSHKSGPREAFF.

This clonotype came up a few times. V usage is TRBV7-9 and J usage is TRBJ1-2, with D perhaps TRBD1 (6 bases). Germline assignment: CDR1 SEHNR and CDR2 FQNEAQ (reference sequence). V was pared by 5 bases and J by 6 bases, with 13 bases between. This CDR3 is 13 amino acids long. The CDR3: CASSTDGQHGYTF. CDR3 sequence (DNA): TGTGCCAGCAGCACCGACGGACAGCATGGCTACACCTTC.

This clonotype was recorded many times. The chain is built from TRBV7-2 and TRBJ1-5; D is unresolved. Germline V lookup: CDR1 SGHTA, CDR2 FQGNSA. V lost 7 bases and J 3 bases, leaving 16 bases between the germline ends. This CDR3 contains 15 residues. The CDR3 region is CASTPGGITNQPQHF. The DNA of the CDR3 is TGTGCCAGCACCCCTGGTGGGATCACCAATCAGCCCCAGCATTTT.

The chain employs TRBV4-1 and TRBJ2-1; 7 bases are shared with TRBD2. Germline values: CDR1 MGHRA, CDR2 YSYEKL. The CDR3 is 17 residues long. The V segment lost 6 bases and the J segment 4 bases; nucleotides outside the gene matches: 15. CDR3 loop: CASSPRAFAGEYNEQFF. The CDR3 region has the DNA TGCGCCAGCAGTCCTAGAGCTTTTGCGGGGGAATACAATGAGCAGTTCTTC.

V is TRBV12-3 or TRBV12-4 and J is TRBJ2-3; D is unresolved. The V end lost 5 bases, the J end lost 6 bases, and 6 bases lay between the germline ends. The CDR3 extends over 11 amino acids. DNA of the CDR3: TGTGCCAGCAGTGTCTCGGATACGCAGTATTTT. Its protein is CASSVSDTQYF.

The chain recombines TRBV4-1 with TRBJ1-1, with TRBD1 identical over 8 bases. The CDR3 has 14 residues. V trimming: 4 bases; J trimming: 7 bases; junction bases outside the gene matches: 8. Germline V CDR1 and CDR2: MGHRA, YSYEKL. The CDR3: CASSPQGVLDEAFF. Written as DNA, the CDR3 is TGCGCCAGCAGCCCACAGGGGGTTTTGGATGAAGCTTTCTTT.

The CDR3 nucleotides are TGTGCCAGCAGTTTGGGAGGGCGGGACAAAAACATTCAGTACTTC. As protein: CASSLGGRDKNIQYF. The V call is TRBV12-3 or TRBV12-4, the J call TRBJ2-4, with 7 bases that match TRBD2. The trim removed 3 bases at V and 3 bases at J, leaving 5 bases unmatched. The length of the CDR3 is 15 residues.

The rearrangement links TRBV29-1 to TRBJ1-2; TRBD1 agrees at 9 bases. Germline CDR1 and CDR2: SQVTM and ANQGSEA. Trimming removed 4 bases from V and 4 bases from J; junction bases left unmatched: 7. The length of the CDR3 is 14 residues. CDR3 loop: CSVVNRGQRYGYTF. CDR3 bases: TGCAGCGTTGTTAACAGGGGGCAGCGCTATGGCTACACCTTC.

In this sample, this clonotype turned up a few times. V is TRBV20-1 and J is TRBJ1-1, with D unclear. The germline V gene has CDR1 DFQATT and CDR2 SNEGSKA (reference sequence). This CDR3 has 13 residues. V was cut by 7 bases and J by 1 base, with 13 bases left in between. The chain's CDR3 is CSVVHRWNTEAFF. The CDR3 bases are TGCAGTGTTGTGCATCGGTGGAACACTGAAGCTTTCTTT.